This TCR beta chain was documented in a study of T cell responses to AZD1222 COVID-19 vaccine. Points from the study as a whole: Reportedly, nearly half of unique spike TCRs recognized epitopes outside B.1.351/B.1.1.7 mutations. Every sample of the repertoires postdated the peak T cell response.

Pooling of second doses given at about 4 or about 12 weeks was done. The table lists this clone with a count of one. Its antigen is unidentified. Method: immunoSEQ multiplex PCR; TCRdb's copy keeps in-frame clones and lacks some. Of fewer than 95,000 clones listed, less than 95% are singletons. CDR1 is MNHNY, CDR2 SVGAGI, per germline (reference sequence). This CDR3 is 14 amino acids long. The V and J ends lost 5 bases and 4 bases respectively, with 15 bases between them. The clonotype comes from an adult who received the AZD1222 COVID-19 vaccine. Source: peripheral blood, taken 28 days after the second AZD1222 dose. V is TRBV6-6 and J is TRBJ2-7; TRBD1 is a possible D gene (7 bases). The CDR3 sequence: CASSRRGQTYEQYF. The CDR3 DNA follows: TGTGCCAGCAGTAGGAGGGGGCAGACTTACGAGCAGTACTTC.